Each of the 32 T cell receptor beta chains below was sequenced from the same sample in a study of blood T cell repertoires in COVID-19. The table came from immunoSEQ multiplex PCR; TCRdb's copy has only in-frame clones and leaves some out. In the table there are 200,000 to 300,000 clones, roughly 79% of which are singletons. The sequenced sample consisted of peripheral blood. The receptor source for this set is a woman of 80 years or more with COVID-19, enrolled during active disease.

The CDR3 spells CASRSGESGNTIYF. CDR3 nucleotides: TGCGCCAGCAGGTCGGGGGAATCTGGAAACACCATATATTTT. The rearrangement uses TRBV4-1 and TRBJ1-3, with D maybe TRBD1 (5 bases). CDR3 length equals 14 residues. Deletions cut 6 bases from V and 1 base from J, with 10 bases between. CDR1 MGHRA and CDR2 YSYEKL come from the germline V gene.

This clone was counted a few times. The sample holds other DNA sequences that translate to the same CDR3. The rearrangement joins TRBV12-3 or TRBV12-4 to TRBJ1-5; no reliable D call. The CDR3 is 12 residues long. Deletions cut 3 bases from V and 6 bases from J, with 6 bases between. This chain's CDR3 is CASSLSGQPQHF. DNA for the CDR3: TGTGCCAGCAGTTTGTCGGGTCAGCCCCAGCATTTT.

A single count supports this clone. The rearrangement joins TRBV18 to TRBJ2-7, with 8 bases lining up with TRBD2. The CDR3 is 17 residues long. Germline CDR1 and CDR2: KGHSH and LQKENI. Trimming cost V 1 base and J 5 bases; bases outside gene matches: 13. The CDR3 DNA sequence: TGTGCCAGCTCACCACAGGCTTTAAGCGGGAGCATCGACGAGCAGTACTTC. Protein product: CASSPQALSGSIDEQYF.

V and J are TRBV6-5 and TRBJ1-5, with D perhaps TRBD1 (6 bases). V was trimmed by 6 bases and J by 0 bases, leaving 12 bases between them. The CDR3 consists of 15 residues. CDR1 and CDR2 (germline): MNHEY, SVGAGI. CDR3 coding DNA: TGTGCCAGCAGCCGATACAGGGATAGCAATCAGCCCCAGCATTTT. Translated: CASSRYRDSNQPQHF.

V is TRBV2 and J is TRBJ2-2; 8 nucleotides match TRBD2. The CDR3 is 15 amino acids. V lost 3 bases, J lost 4 bases, and 4 bases stayed unmatched. Per germline, CDR1 SNHLY and CDR2 FYNNEI. The CDR3 reads CASSENLAGTGELFF. CDR3 DNA: TGTGCCAGCAGTGAGAACCTAGCGGGCACCGGGGAGCTGTTTTTT.

This chain connects TRBV27 to TRBJ2-7, with 7 bases aligning to TRBD2. CDR1 and CDR2 from the germline V gene are MNHEY and SMNVEV (reference sequence). This CDR3 spans 15 amino acids. The junction had 12 bases not matched to a gene; V was cut back by 5 bases and J by 5 bases. The CDR3 spells CASSPLKAGADEQYF. CDR3 DNA: TGTGCCAGCAGTCCACTTAAGGCGGGAGCCGACGAGCAGTACTTC.

This clone has a handful of counts. The chain is built from TRBV12-3 or TRBV12-4 and TRBJ2-4, with no clear D. This CDR3 has 11 amino acids. V was clipped by 7 bases and J by 9 bases, with 10 bases between them. CDR3: CASTSGFIQYF. CDR3 nucleotides: TGTGCCAGCACCTCCGGGTTCATTCAGTACTTC.

The DNA for the CDR3 is TGTGCCAGCAGCTCGGGACTCTACAATGAGCAGTTCTTC. Translated, it gives CASSSGLYNEQFF. The chain links TRBV5-4 to TRBJ2-1, with TRBD2 as a possible D gene (6 bases). V was shortened by 3 bases and J by 3 bases, with 7 bases between the two germline ends. Germline V CDR1 and CDR2: SGHNT, YYREEE (reference sequence). This CDR3 contains 13 residues.

The chain links TRBV18 to TRBJ2-1; 10 bases align to TRBD2. The CDR3 spans 14 residues. The V segment lost 6 bases and the J segment 5 bases; nucleotides outside the gene matches: 4. CDR1 is KGHSH and CDR2 is LQKENI in the germline V gene. The CDR3 sequence is CASSGLAGDNEQFF. Written as DNA, the CDR3 is TGTGCCAGCTCGGGCCTAGCGGGGGACAATGAGCAGTTCTTC.

This clone has just one count. This sequence joins TRBV4-1 and TRBJ2-2; tentatively, D is TRBD1 (6 bases). Trimming removed 1 base from V and 6 bases from J, with 9 bases in between. CDR3 length equals 14 residues. CDR1 is MGHRA, CDR2 YSYEKL, per germline. The CDR3 DNA reads TGCGCCAGCAGCCAAGTCAGGGGTTCCGGGGAGCTGTTTTTT. Translated: CASSQVRGSGELFF.

The chain combines TRBV30 with TRBJ1-2; the D gene is possibly TRBD1 (5 bases). The CDR3 totals 13 residues. The germline gives CDR1 GTSNPN, CDR2 SVGIG (reference sequence). V lost 3 bases, J lost 0 bases, and 8 bases lay in between. The CDR3 coding sequence is TGTGCCTGGAGAAGGGGATCTAACTATGGCTACACCTTC. Its protein product is CAWRRGSNYGYTF.

The chain employs TRBV2 and TRBJ2-5; 15 nucleotides line up with TRBD2. The CDR3 is 15 amino acids. Germline CDR1 reads SNHLY; CDR2 reads FYNNEI. The V segment lost 6 bases and the J segment 5 bases; nucleotides outside the gene matches: 4. Here the CDR3 DNA reads TGTGCCAGCAGCGGGACTAGCGGGGGGCCCGAGACCCAGTACTTC. Amino acids: CASSGTSGGPETQYF.

The chain is built from TRBV6-2 or TRBV6-3 and TRBJ1-1; D is unresolved. The V and J ends lost 2 bases and 8 bases respectively, with 9 bases between them. There are 12 residues in the CDR3. The germline gives CDR1 MNHEY, CDR2 SVGEGT. The CDR3 loop is CASSYTEWEAFF. Here the CDR3 DNA reads TGTGCCAGCAGTTACACTGAATGGGAAGCTTTCTTT.

The chain recombines TRBV5-1 with TRBJ2-7, with TRBD1 matching 9 bases. The CDR3 sequence is 15 residues long. The germline CDR1 and CDR2 sequences are SGHRS and YFSETQ. The ends lost 4 bases at V and 2 bases at J; junction bases unmatched: 7. This chain's CDR3 is CASSPDRGGTYEQYF. As DNA, the CDR3 is TGCGCCAGCAGCCCGGACAGGGGAGGTACCTACGAGCAGTACTTC.

With respect to this clone: Other DNA sequences of this sample code for an identical CDR3. V is TRBV7-2 and J is TRBJ1-1; D gene unclear. The V end lost 2 bases, the J end lost 0 bases, and 7 bases lay between the germline ends. CDR1 is SGHTA and CDR2 is FQGNSA in the germline V gene. The CDR3 covers 14 residues. CDR3 nucleotide sequence: TGTGCCAGCAGCTTACGCCAGATGAACACTGAAGCTTTCTTT. Translation gives CASSLRQMNTEAFF.

This clone was recorded once. The chain couples TRBV4-1 to TRBJ1-4; TRBD1 might be the D (6 bases). CDR1 is MGHRA and CDR2 is YSYEKL in the germline V gene. The CDR3 runs 16 residues. V dropped 1 base and J dropped 2 bases, with 11 bases sitting between them. The CDR3 DNA reads TGCGCCAGCAGCCAAGGAACAGGGCGCACTAATGAAAAACTGTTTTTT. This gives the protein CASSQGTGRTNEKLFF.

The V gene is TRBV7-6, the J gene TRBJ2-7; TRBD2 might be the D (7 bases). CDR1 and CDR2 from the germline V gene are SGHVS and FNYEAQ. This CDR3 has 15 residues. Trimming pared 1 base from V and 3 bases from J, leaving 13 bases between. The chain's CDR3 is CASSLEVGGGYEQYF. CDR3 DNA: TGTGCCAGCAGCTTAGAGGTGGGAGGGGGCTACGAGCAGTACTTC.

The CDR3: CASSSSAGGQETQYF. CDR3 nucleotides: TGTGCCAGCTCGTCCAGTGCTGGGGGGCAAGAGACCCAGTACTTC. The chain combines TRBV18 with TRBJ2-5; D is perhaps TRBD2 (6 bases). The V end lost 6 bases, the J end lost 2 bases, and 16 bases lay between the germline ends. Germline V gene lookup returns CDR1 KGHSH and CDR2 LQKENI. The CDR3 runs 15 residues.

This clone occurred once. V is TRBV7-9 and J is TRBJ2-7; 9 positions agree with TRBD2. The V gene's germline CDR1 is SEHNR and CDR2 FQNEAQ (reference sequence). The J segment lost 0 bases and the V segment lost 4 bases, leaving 16 bases of the junction unmatched. The CDR3 runs 19 residues. The CDR3 nucleotides are TGTGCCAGCAGCTACGGGACTGCCATTGGGACTAGCAGCTCCTACGAGCAGTACTTC. It codes for CASSYGTAIGTSSSYEQYF.

The J gene is TRBJ2-3, the V gene TRBV19; D is uncertain. Per the germline V gene, CDR1 is LNHDA and CDR2 is SQIVND (reference sequence). V was trimmed by 0 bases and J by 4 bases, leaving 8 bases between them. The CDR3 has 14 residues. This CDR3 reads CASSIDEAADTQYF. Here the CDR3 DNA reads TGTGCCAGTAGTATAGATGAGGCCGCAGATACGCAGTATTTT.

In this sample, this clone turned up once. The chain employs TRBV5-1 and TRBJ2-7; 9 nucleotides line up with TRBD1. V was clipped by 0 bases and J by 4 bases; unmatched bases: 2. Germline V gene lookup returns CDR1 SGHRS and CDR2 YFSETQ. The CDR3 is 14 amino acids. CDR3 nucleotides: TGCGCCAGCAGCTTGGCACAGGGGGCTTACGAGCAGTACTTC. This translates into CASSLAQGAYEQYF.

Only one count was recorded for this clone. V usage is TRBV30 and J usage is TRBJ1-2; 9 bases line up with TRBD1. Germline CDR1 GTSNPN, CDR2 SVGIG (reference sequence). Trimming took 5 bases from V and 7 from J; bases not matched to a gene: 11. This CDR3 is 14 amino acids long. This CDR3 reads CAWDDPRDRVGYTF. For the CDR3, the DNA is TGTGCCTGGGACGACCCCCGGGACAGGGTTGGCTACACCTTC.

V and J are TRBV19 and TRBJ1-2; 9 nucleotides line up with TRBD1. Germline loops: CDR1 LNHDA, CDR2 SQIVND (reference sequence). The CDR3 covers 15 residues. V lost 6 bases and J lost 4; bases outside the gene matches: 9. The CDR3 here is CASSKQGAQSYGYTF. In DNA, the CDR3 is TGTGCCAGTAGCAAACAGGGGGCGCAGAGCTATGGCTACACCTTC.

The count of this clone is one. The chain carries TRBV30 and TRBJ1-1; D gene uncertain. The CDR3 is 13 residues long. The germline V gene has CDR1 GTSNPN and CDR2 SVGIG (reference sequence). V was pared by 4 bases and J by 7 bases, with 16 bases between. In nucleotides, the CDR3 is TGTGCCTGGAATGGGCAGGTGAACGGTGAAGCTTTCTTT. Translation: CAWNGQVNGEAFF.

The CDR3 loop is CSVEVTRPAGANVLTF. CDR3 DNA sequence: TGCAGCGTTGAAGTTACGAGGCCCGCTGGGGCCAACGTCCTGACTTTC. The V gene is TRBV29-1, the J gene TRBJ2-6; D unclear. The CDR3 contains 16 residues. CDR1 and CDR2 (germline): SQVTM, ANQGSEA. Deletions cut 1 base from V and 2 bases from J, with 12 bases between.

The rearrangement links TRBV6-5 to TRBJ2-1; D gene unclear. Germline V CDR1 and CDR2: MNHEY, SVGAGI. The length of the CDR3 is 12 residues. The V end lost 6 bases, the J end lost 7 bases, and 10 bases lay between the germline ends. The CDR3 nucleotides are TGTGCCAGCAGAGCCCTATCGAATGAGCAGTTCTTC. It codes for CASRALSNEQFF.

In this sample, this clone turned up once. The chain uses TRBV5-1 and TRBJ1-6; no clear D gene. Germline CDR1 and CDR2: SGHRS and YFSETQ. V was clipped by 2 bases and J by 5 bases, with 8 bases between them. The CDR3 sequence is 14 residues long. CDR3 region: CASSFGSDNSPLHF. Here the CDR3 DNA reads TGCGCCAGCAGCTTCGGGTCGGATAATTCACCCCTCCACTTT.

The chain has TRBV9 and TRBJ2-5; D might be TRBD2 (7 bases). The germline gives CDR1 SGDLS, CDR2 YYNGEE. The CDR3 is made up of 15 amino acids. V was trimmed by 2 bases and J by 4 bases, leaving 15 bases between them. As DNA, the CDR3 is TGTGCCAGCAGCGTGGAGGGGGGAGGGAGAGAGACCCAGTACTTC. Translation gives CASSVEGGGRETQYF.

The V call is TRBV7-8, the J call TRBJ1-6, with D hard to call. This CDR3 has 18 amino acids. CDR1 SGHVS and CDR2 FQNEAQ come from the germline V gene. V gave up 2 bases and J gave up 0 bases, with 14 bases separating them. This CDR3 reads CASSLLFAGSSYNSPLHF. CDR3 nucleotide sequence: TGTGCCAGCAGCTTATTGTTTGCGGGGAGCTCCTATAATTCACCCCTCCACTTT.

The chain links TRBV7-9 to TRBJ2-7; unclear D gene. The CDR3 spans 13 residues. Germline V lookup: CDR1 SEHNR, CDR2 FQNEAQ (reference sequence). Trimming removed 4 bases from V and 3 bases from J, with 10 bases in between. For the CDR3, the DNA is TGTGCCAGCAGCTACAAGTCGGGCTACGAGCAGTACTTC. Its protein product is CASSYKSGYEQYF.

The CDR3 region has the DNA TGTGCCAGCAGTGCCGGTCCTAACTATGGCTACACCTTC. It yields the protein CASSAGPNYGYTF. The chain has TRBV25-1 and TRBJ1-2; D is ambiguous. This CDR3 comprises 13 residues. CDR1 is MGHDK and CDR2 is SYGVNS in the germline V gene. V was cut by 4 bases and J by 0 bases, with 6 bases left in between.

V and J are TRBV28 and TRBJ2-7; 7 bases align to TRBD2. J gave up 1 base and V 6 bases, and 3 bases lay outside the gene matches. Germline CDR1 and CDR2: MDHEN and SYDVKM. This CDR3 contains 13 residues. The CDR3 DNA sequence: TGTGCCAGCAGAAGCGGGGTATCCTACGAGCAGTACTTC. Residues: CASRSGVSYEQYF.